This TCR beta chain was obtained from a study of PD-1 blockade in classical Hodgkin lymphoma (dated by TCRdb to between 2020 and 2021). Background on the whole study: Nivolumab dosing was 3 mg/kg intravenously every 2 weeks, continuing until either disease progression or unacceptable toxicity. A peripheral blood immune signature of response to PD-1 blockade in classical Hodgkin lymphoma was defined using TCR beta sequencing and CyTOF.

Genomic DNA was extracted with the Qiagen DNeasy kit from unsorted PBMCs and from negatively selected CD4+ and CD8+ fractions. Using primers that anneal to V and J segments, immunoSEQ multiplex PCR amplified the TCR beta CDR3 regions. A synthetic immune receptor repertoire was used to minimize amplification bias, and any residual bias was removed computationally once sequencing was done. As for how the authors treated the data: Repertoire diversity was quantified as the Shannon entropy index using custom Python scripts. Unsorted, CD4+ and CD8+ repertoires were analyzed separately, except for combined analyses in which CD4+ and CD8+ sequences were merged in silico. Clonal expansion was defined as at least a 2-fold frequency increase after treatment relative to C1D1, with a pseudocount of 0.5 for undetected baseline clones. Singleton clones were defined as clones with 0 or 1 copy at C1D1, and non-singleton clones were defined as clones with 2 or more copies. Clones expanded in unsorted samples were assigned a CD4+, CD8+ or unknown annotation through matching of protein sequences in sorted samples from the same patient. Diversity changes from C1D1 to C4D1 were tested in paired samples using Wilcoxon tests. TCRdb retrieved this table from immuneACCESS and kept in-frame rearrangements only. Not all clones are present; in checked studies, unresolved V genes account for under half, and no reason is known for the remainder. The DNA gave D and trimming, while V, J and clone size come from that table. This sample gives roughly 100,000 clones in total; roughly 87% of them show up just once. The ten biggest clones cover 15% to 20% of the sample.

There are 15 amino acids in the CDR3, from cysteine to phenylalanine inclusive. CDR3 DNA is the only sequence kept; it has 45 bases, read in frame from the first base. A distance of 21 bases separates the germline ends of V and J, which lose 5 bases and 7 bases respectively. Taken from the germline V gene (reference sequence), the CDR1 and CDR2 loops are SEHNR and FQNEAQ. What the research found in general, with its limitations: Baseline TCR diversity was reported to be lower in newly diagnosed patients than in healthy donors and to be lower still in relapsed/refractory patients. The study covered only a single clinical trial cohort, and the causes of the repertoire differences, possibly disease activity or prior therapy, were still not defined. Among trial patients, those achieving complete response had baseline diversity similar to that of newly diagnosed patients, while diversity was significantly lower in partial responders and progressors. CD4+ but not CD8+ TCR diversity rose significantly by C4D1 (p=0.0027 vs p=0.16), most apparent in complete responders (p=0.02). Lower diversity was seen in patients whose nivolumab began less than 1 year after ASCT, and these patients were left out of later analyses so that immune reconstitution would not confound the results.

In light of the paper, this sample's time point label describes: cycle 4 day 1 (C4D1), after five to seven weeks of nivolumab. Every trial patient had relapsed following autologous stem cell transplantation, and prior brentuximab vedotin exposure was what differed among cohorts A, B and C. The trial cohort was composed of under 70 patients with relapsed/refractory classical Hodgkin lymphoma, for whom complete response, partial response or progressive disease was recorded as best overall response. Trial patients were treated with single-agent nivolumab in the multi-cohort phase II CheckMate 205 trial. An independent review committee assessed best overall response by applying the 2007 International Working Group response criteria. Trial PBMCs were collected just before the start of nivolumab (C1D1) and during therapy at cycle 2 day 1 and cycle 4 day 1. After peripheral blood was drawn into 8 mL Vacutainer Cell Preparation Tubes, PBMCs were isolated by centrifugation and then cryopreserved.

As regards this clone: It has no known antigen specificity. No base-level quality is on record; no much larger clone is a single base apart.

This TCR came from a human donor with classical Hodgkin lymphoma. The rearranged segments are TRBV7-9 and TRBJ2-7; a weak D assignment points to TRBD2 (5 bases agree). Sequenced material: peripheral blood mononuclear cells (PBMCs), taken before the fourth cycle of nivolumab. For the CDR3, the sequence is CASSPPSTSGREQYF. The DNA reads TGTGCCAGCAGCCCGCCCTCAACGTCGGGGAGAGAGCAGTACTTC.